A selection of T cell receptor beta chains follows, all from one sample in a study of blood T cell repertoires in COVID-19. Here immunoSEQ multiplex PCR was the method, and the copy in TCRdb shows in-frame clones only, minus some. The sample carries fewer than 55,000 clones, roughly 80% recorded once. Material for sequencing was peripheral blood. The receptors shown here come from a woman aged 60-75 years with acute or convalescent COVID-19. Each CDR3 is given with its conserved first and last residue. A D gene is named only where the DNA matches it firmly. The listing skips clone size in some rows; elsewhere it reads once, few, many or a size class.

size,D,V,J,DNA,CDR3
NA,TRBD2,TRBV3-1/TRBV3-2,TRBJ2-7,TGTGCCAGCAGCCGACTAGCGGGAGTCTACGAGCAGTACTTC,CASSRLAGVYEQYF
NA,NA,TRBV10-1,TRBJ1-3,TGCGCCAGCAGTGAAAAAATACTCGCTGGAAACACCATATATTTT,CASSEKILAGNTIYF
NA,NA,TRBV18,TRBJ1-5,TGTGCCAGCTCACAGGGACTAGGCAATCAGCCCCAGCATTTT,CASSQGLGNQPQHF
NA,TRBD1,TRBV25-1,TRBJ1-1,TGTGCCAGCAGGGACGACAGGGTGACTGAAGCTTTCTTT,CASRDDRVTEAFF
NA,NA,TRBV6-5,TRBJ1-2,TGTGCCAGCACTCTCGGAGAGGGCAGGAACTATGGCTACACCTTC,CASTLGEGRNYGYTF
NA,NA,TRBV28,TRBJ1-1,TGTGCCAGCAGTTTACCTTCCTATGAAGCTTTCTTT,CASSLPSYEAFF
NA,TRBD2,TRBV3-1/TRBV3-2,TRBJ2-5,TGTGCCAGCAGCCGGGGACTAAAAGAGACCCAGTACTTC,CASSRGLKETQYF
few,TRBD1,TRBV5-1,TRBJ1-6,TGCGCCAGCAGCTTGGAGGCAGGGGGGATGTATAATTCACCCCTCCACTTT,CASSLEAGGMYNSPLHF
NA,NA,TRBV18,TRBJ1-5,TGTGCCAGCTCACCCAGCCTCCGGGGGATTAGCAATCAGCCCCAGCATTTT,CASSPSLRGISNQPQHF
few,TRBD1,TRBV4-1,TRBJ1-4,TGCGCCAGCAGCCAAGTGGGGACAGGGGGAACTAATGAAAAACTGTTTTTT,CASSQVGTGGTNEKLFF
NA,NA,TRBV6-5,TRBJ1-2,TGTGCCAGCAGTTACTCGCGGACTACCGATGGCTACACCTTC,CASSYSRTTDGYTF
NA,NA,TRBV19,TRBJ1-1,TGTGCCAGTAGTGCGCAGGGACTAACTGAAGCTTTCTTT,CASSAQGLTEAFF
NA,NA,TRBV3-1/TRBV3-2,TRBJ1-2,TGTGCCAGCAGCCAAGATTCAGGGCTCTACACCTTC,CASSQDSGLYTF
NA,NA,TRBV28,TRBJ2-7,TGTGCCAGCAGGGGTCGGAGGGTCAGGGACTACGAGCAGTACTTC,CASRGRRVRDYEQYF
NA,NA,TRBV24-1,TRBJ1-2,TGTGCCACCAGTGACAGGGACTATGGCTACACCTTC,CATSDRDYGYTF
NA,NA,TRBV4-1,TRBJ2-7,TGCGCCAGCAGACCTGAAGGGGTCTACGAGCAGTACTTC,CASRPEGVYEQYF
NA,NA,TRBV4-2,TRBJ1-1,TGTGCCAGCAGCCAAGATAGGAGGGCGCAGTTTTCCACTGAAGCTTTCTTT,CASSQDRRAQFSTEAFF
NA,NA,TRBV6-5,TRBJ1-3,TGTGCCAGCACTCACACCACATCTGGAAACACCATATATTTT,CASTHTTSGNTIYF
NA,NA,TRBV28,TRBJ1-2,TGTGCCAGCAGTTTATCGGGGGGCAACTATGGCTACACCTTC,CASSLSGGNYGYTF
NA,TRBD2,TRBV28,TRBJ2-1,TGTGCCAGCAGTTTCGGTAGCGGGGAGAATGAGCAGTTCTTC,CASSFGSGENEQFF
NA,NA,TRBV9,TRBJ1-4,TGTGCCAGCAGCGTAGACAGCCTATCATATAATGAAAAACTGTTTTTT,CASSVDSLSYNEKLFF
few,NA,TRBV12-3/TRBV12-4,TRBJ1-2,TGTGCCAGCAGTCTCGTAAATAACTATGGCTACACCTTC,CASSLVNNYGYTF
NA,TRBD2,TRBV29-1,TRBJ2-1,TGCAGCGTTGAAGGGTACGGGAGGTCCTACAATGAGCAGTTCTTC,CSVEGYGRSYNEQFF
NA,NA,TRBV19,TRBJ2-3,TGTGCCAGTAGTATAGGTCAGGTTAGCACAGATACGCAGTATTTT,CASSIGQVSTDTQYF
NA,NA,TRBV25-1,TRBJ1-2,TGTGCCAGCAGTGAACTTGGGGGGGCGCAGGGATTGGGCTACACCTTC,CASSELGGAQGLGYTF
NA,TRBD1,TRBV18,TRBJ1-1,TGTGCCAGCTCACCTGGACAGGGCCTGGTGAACACTGAAGCTTTCTTT,CASSPGQGLVNTEAFF
NA,TRBD1,TRBV4-1,TRBJ2-7,TGCGCCAGCAGCCAACTGGACAGGGGGACCTACGAGCAGTACTTC,CASSQLDRGTYEQYF